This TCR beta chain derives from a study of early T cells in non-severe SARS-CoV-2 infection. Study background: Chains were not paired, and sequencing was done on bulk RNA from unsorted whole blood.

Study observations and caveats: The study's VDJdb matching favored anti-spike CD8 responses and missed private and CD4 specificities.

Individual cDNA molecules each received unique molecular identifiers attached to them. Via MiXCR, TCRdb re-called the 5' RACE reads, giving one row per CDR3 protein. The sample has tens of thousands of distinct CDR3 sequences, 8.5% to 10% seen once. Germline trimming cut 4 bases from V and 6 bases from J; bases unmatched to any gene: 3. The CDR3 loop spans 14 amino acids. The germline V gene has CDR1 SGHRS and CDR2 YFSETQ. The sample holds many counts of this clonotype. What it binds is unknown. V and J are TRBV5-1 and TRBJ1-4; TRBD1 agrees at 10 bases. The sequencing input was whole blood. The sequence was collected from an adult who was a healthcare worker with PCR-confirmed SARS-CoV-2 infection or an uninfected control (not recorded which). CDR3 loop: CASSPTGGDEKLFF. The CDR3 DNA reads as TGCGCCAGCAGCCCGACAGGGGGCGATGAAAAACTGTTTTTT.